Below, one T cell receptor beta chain is given with its context. Its antigen remains unidentified. The record originates from a study of glioma-infiltrating T cells after dendritic cell vaccination. Overall study context: Patients had newly diagnosed or recurrent glioblastoma and received dendritic cell vaccines. Study-level points and caveats: Higher pretreatment TIL content predicted longer progression-free time and survival.

Time point noted: after dendritic cell vaccination, including at tumor progression/relapse. Method: immunoSEQ multiplex PCR; TCRdb's copy keeps in-frame clones and lacks some. The table shows about 50,000 clones, with around 91% occurring only once. V gave up 6 bases and J gave up 6 bases; unmatched junction bases: 10. This CDR3 has 16 amino acids. Germline-derived CDR1 and CDR2 are SEHNR and FQNEAQ (reference sequence). The clonotype originates from a human donor with glioblastoma. This rearrangement joins TRBV7-9 to TRBJ2-1; 11 bases are shared with TRBD2. The specimen comprised blood, sampled after dendritic cell vaccination. This CDR3 is CASRLTSGTGFNEQFF. CDR3 nucleotide sequence: TGTGCCAGCAGGCTGACTAGCGGGACCGGATTCAATGAGCAGTTCTTC.